The following is a TCR beta chain sequence with its context. Its antigen remains unidentified. One base away there is no much larger clone; base qualities are not given. From cysteine to phenylalanine, the CDR3 is 16 amino acids long. The CDR3 DNA has 48 bases and is translated from base 1. The germline V and J ends show losses of 4 bases and 7 bases respectively, and no gene match explains 8 bases of the junction. Sequences SGHRS (CDR1) and YFSETQ (CDR2) are obtained from the germline V gene. This sample was taken from a study of T cells in localized non-small cell lung cancer (dated by TCRdb to about 2020). Concerning the study at large: Comparing tumors with uninvolved tumor-adjacent lungs, the study looked at the T cell repertoires of 220 or so patients with early-stage NSCLC. All 240 or so NSCLC patients in the cohort were treatment-naive and had localized lung tumors that were resected. Of the NSCLC patients, fewer than 150 were male and approximately 110 were female, and the mean age was approximately 66 years.

The immunoSEQ Assay was used to sequence TCR beta CDR3 regions from DNA. The authors' analysis ran thus. T cell density was computed as TCR beta template counts normalized to usable DNA estimated by amplifying housekeeping genes. The preseqR package was used to estimate richness by extrapolating to 400,000 templates for PBMC samples and to 120,000 templates for tissue samples. Clonality was calculated as one minus Pielou's evenness. Tissue-enriched TCRs were identified by differential abundance testing using productive amino-acid clonotypes, minimum total count 5 and alpha 0.1. The Jaccard Index and the Morisita Overlap Index were used to quantify repertoire overlap between compartments. TCR beta CDR3s were clustered by GLIPH together with public tetramer-defined viral CDR3s, and at least three viral sequences plus V-gene enrichment were required for viral motifs. TCRdb limited this immuneACCESS table to in-frame rearrangements with V and J called. A share of clones is missing; checked studies link under half to unresolved V genes, and the rest is unexplained. V, J and clone size derive from that table, while D and trimming were established from the DNA sequence. In all, the sample holds 70,000 or so clones, and roughly 83% of those were seen once. The top ten constitute around 1.3% of the sample.

Study-wide findings and limitations: Uninvolved tumor-adjacent lung showed the highest T cell clonality, higher than tumor, which suggests more focused antigenic responses in the uninvolved tumor-adjacent lung. Longer overall survival was associated with higher blood T cell density, whereas shorter survival was associated with higher adjacent-lung clonality. A median of 57 of the top 100 tumor clones were detected in paired uninvolved adjacent lung, and approximately 28 of these tumor clones were also found among the top 100 clones of the paired uninvolved adjacent lung. Multi-region tumor sequencing was not performed, so intratumor heterogeneity could not be excluded. Because the study design was exploratory, TCR variables were selected using unadjusted p-values without false-discovery rate correction.

At diagnosis, peripheral blood, uninvolved tumor-adjacent lung and tumor were collected and were preserved as a mix of fresh-frozen and FFPE material. For TCR repertoire profiling, the blood samples were analyzed as peripheral blood mononuclear cells. This sequence originates from a female donor of 60 years or more with stage I lung adenocarcinoma. The rearranged segments are TRBV5-1 and TRBJ2-2, with 12 central nucleotides matching TRBD2. This specimen was peripheral blood, taken before any cancer treatment. The DNA sequence is given as TGCGCCAGCAGCCAGGGACTAGCGGGTTCTATCGGGGAGCTGTTTTTT. It translates to CASSQGLAGSIGELFF.